This T cell receptor (beta chain) was identified during a study of metastatic and nonmetastatic thyroid tumors. Study-wide context: Repertoires of blood and of tissue (tumor or nodule) from malignant and benign thyroid patients were compared. Study outcomes and limitations: Malignant thyroid tumors reportedly had TCR beta diversity that was significantly higher than in benign nodules, in blood and tumor.

In regard to this clone: Antigen: not known.

Original processing methods: To classify distant metastasis in papillary thyroid cancer, a model was built from CDR3 differences across clinicopathological groups. TCRdb re-called the PCR reads through MiXCR. These V and J calls derive from TCRdb rather than the authors' analysis. This sample carries 15,000 to 25,000 clones, just over 25% of them seen once, and the ten largest clones take around 3%. Thyroid surgery was preceded by no treatment in any patient. This CDR3 region has 17 residues. Germline CDR1 and CDR2: LNHDA and SQIVND (reference sequence). V was pared by 5 bases and J by 0 bases, with 17 bases between.

The chain recombines TRBV19 with TRBJ1-5, with a tentative D call TRBD1 (6 bases). The sequenced sample was blood. This TCR came from a male donor with papillary thyroid cancer or a benign thyroid nodule (not recorded which). Some clones in this sample may be carry-over from other donors' samples. The chain's CDR3 is CASSLTTGIHSNQPQHF. CDR3 nucleotide sequence: TGTGCCAGTAGTTTGACGACAGGCATACATAGCAATCAGCCCCAGCATTTT.